The rows below give T cell receptor beta chains drawn from one sample of a study of T cells in Graves' hyperthyroidism and ophthalmopathy. TCRdb re-called the multiplex PCR reads with MiXCR, one entry per CDR3 protein. Altogether around 700,000 distinct CDR3 sequences are present, 30% to 40% being singletons, with the ten largest covering around 29%. Sequencing input: blood. Receptors were obtained from a woman aged 40 to 50 with Graves' hyperthyroidism. Each CDR3 is given without its conserved first and last residue.

V gene	CDR3 length	CDR3 protein
TRBV20-1	10	SARSTGNTIY
TRBV7-9	13	ASSLGLGGFTEAF
TRBV2	11	ASSERRDTEAF
TRBV2	11	ASKSGRGNTQY
TRBV4-3	13	ASSQDPHSNSPLH
TRBV7-2	13	ASSLAGRHNEKLF
TRBV5-1	11	ASSLVGTDTQY
TRBV10-3	10	AISPGANVLT
TRBV7-2	13	ASSLLVQGGYTQY
TRBV20-1	11	SASRGGSEKLF
TRBV20-1	16	SARSIQSWDSGANVPT
TRBV2	13	ASSKGTGNNQPQH
TRBV7-2	12	ASRGGRLSYEQY
TRBV7-9	14	ASSLWPSGRRSEQY
TRBV5-1	14	ASSRREGAGSGELF
TRBV29-1	10	SVDWGHGELF
TRBV7-2	14	ASSPPGQSYNETQY
TRBV30	11	AWSIISPGELF
TRBV25-1	17	ASSEGRKAGGLSGETQY
TRBV6-5	13	ASSPDRDRGLEQY
TRBV7-8	13	ASSKVGEGYPEAF
TRBV5-1	14	ASSSHPSGRGYEQY
TRBV3-1	17	ASSQVRGSHRQNGYGYT
TRBV6-1	12	ASSLGGVVTEAF
TRBV2	12	ASSVSSRVGELF
TRBV12-3/TRBV12-4	13	ASRSGEVRGNTIY
TRBV2	9	ASTVNYGYT
TRBV24-1	13	ATSGPGQLGDGYT
TRBV7-2	15	ASSPGTGGPGNSPLH
TRBV19	11	ASTPGQGNEAF
TRBV7-8	13	ATQPLERGSYEQY
TRBV20-1	10	SAEQGWAEAF
TRBV20-1	13	SARDLARDHTGYT
TRBV7-8	14	ASSPPSVGLGEEQY
TRBV7-7	13	ASSLALGQGETQY
TRBV2	13	ASTYQGGSSYEQY
TRBV7-2	13	ASSSGTSNWETQY
TRBV2	10	ASRTGVNEQY
TRBV11-2	14	ASSLRSRGLTGELF
TRBV12-3/TRBV12-4	13	ASSFRGQWTGELF
TRBV10-3	13	AISEGTGLSLGYT
TRBV20-1	10	SATESGTEAF
TRBV7-3	12	ASSTGTTIHEQY
TRBV7-2	14	ASSSLAGGDTGELF
TRBV6-5	12	ASRNRDRIYGYT